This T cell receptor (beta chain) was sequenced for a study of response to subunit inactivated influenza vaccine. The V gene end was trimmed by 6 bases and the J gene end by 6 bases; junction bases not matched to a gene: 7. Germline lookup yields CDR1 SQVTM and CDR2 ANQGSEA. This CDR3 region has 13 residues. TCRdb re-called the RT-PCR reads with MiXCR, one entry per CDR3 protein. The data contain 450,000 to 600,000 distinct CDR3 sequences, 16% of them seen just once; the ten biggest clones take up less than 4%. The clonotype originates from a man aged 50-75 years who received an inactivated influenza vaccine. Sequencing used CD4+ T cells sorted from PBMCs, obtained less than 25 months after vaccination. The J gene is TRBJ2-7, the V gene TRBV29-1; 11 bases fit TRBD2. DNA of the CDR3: TGCAGCGTCACGACTAGCGGGACTAGCGAGCAGTACTTC. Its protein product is CSVTTSGTSEQYF.